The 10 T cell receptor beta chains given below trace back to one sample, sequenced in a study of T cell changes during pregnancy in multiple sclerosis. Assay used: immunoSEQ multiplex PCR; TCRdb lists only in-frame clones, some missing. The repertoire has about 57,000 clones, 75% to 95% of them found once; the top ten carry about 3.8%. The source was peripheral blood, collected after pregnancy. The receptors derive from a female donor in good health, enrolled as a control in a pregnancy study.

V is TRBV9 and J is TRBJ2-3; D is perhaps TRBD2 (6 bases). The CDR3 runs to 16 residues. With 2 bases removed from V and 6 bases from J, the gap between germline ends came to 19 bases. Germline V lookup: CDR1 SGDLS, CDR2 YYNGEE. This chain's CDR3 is CASSVGGDAQFDTQYF. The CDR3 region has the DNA TGTGCCAGCAGCGTGGGCGGGGATGCCCAGTTTGATACGCAGTATTTT.

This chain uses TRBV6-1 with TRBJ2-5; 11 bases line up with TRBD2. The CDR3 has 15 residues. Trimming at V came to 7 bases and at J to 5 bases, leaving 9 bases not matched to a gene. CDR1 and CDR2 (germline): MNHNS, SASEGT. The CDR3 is CASIRTSGHGETQYF. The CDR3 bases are TGTGCCAGCATCAGGACTAGCGGGCATGGCGAGACCCAGTACTTC.

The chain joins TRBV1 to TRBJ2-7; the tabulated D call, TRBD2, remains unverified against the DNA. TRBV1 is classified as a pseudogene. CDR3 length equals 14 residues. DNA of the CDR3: TGCACCAGCAGCCAAGACCGTCCGGGGGACGAGCAGTACTTC. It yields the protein CTSSQDRPGDEQYF.

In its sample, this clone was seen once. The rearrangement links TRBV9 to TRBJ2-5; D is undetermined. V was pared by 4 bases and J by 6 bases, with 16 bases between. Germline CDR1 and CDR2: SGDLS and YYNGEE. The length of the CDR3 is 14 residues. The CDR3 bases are TGTGCCAGCAGCCCACAAAGTCCCTCCCAGACCCAGTACTTC. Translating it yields CASSPQSPSQTQYF.

Here the CDR3 DNA reads TGTGCCAGTAGGATCAGGGCGGCAGGTCTCAATGGGGCCAACGTCCTGACTTTC. This codes for CASRIRAAGLNGANVLTF. V gene TRBV19 combines with J gene TRBJ2-6, with D perhaps matching TRBD1 (5 bases). Looked up from germline, CDR1 is LNHDA and CDR2 is SQIVND (reference sequence). CDR3 length: 18 residues. V lost 6 bases and J 3 bases, leaving 21 bases between the germline ends.

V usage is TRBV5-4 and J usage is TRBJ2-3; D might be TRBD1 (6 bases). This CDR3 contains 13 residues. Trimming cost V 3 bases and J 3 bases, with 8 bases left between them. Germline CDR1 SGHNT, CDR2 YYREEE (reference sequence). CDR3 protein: CASSSTGTDTQYF. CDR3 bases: TGTGCCAGCAGCTCGACAGGTACAGATACGCAGTATTTT.

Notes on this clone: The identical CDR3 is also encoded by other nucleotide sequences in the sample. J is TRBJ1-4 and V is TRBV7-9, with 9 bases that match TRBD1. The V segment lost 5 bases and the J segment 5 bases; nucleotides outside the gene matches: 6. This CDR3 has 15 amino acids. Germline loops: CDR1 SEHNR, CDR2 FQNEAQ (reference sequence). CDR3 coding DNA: TGTGCCAGCAGCCTCGGCGGGACAGGGAATGAAAAACTGTTTTTT. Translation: CASSLGGTGNEKLFF.

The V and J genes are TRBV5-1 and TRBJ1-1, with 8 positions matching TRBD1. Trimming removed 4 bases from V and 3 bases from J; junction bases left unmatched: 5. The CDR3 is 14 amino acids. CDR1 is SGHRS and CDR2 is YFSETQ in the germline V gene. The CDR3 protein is CASSAGGSDTEAFF. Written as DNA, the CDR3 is TGCGCCAGCAGCGCAGGGGGCTCGGACACTGAAGCTTTCTTT. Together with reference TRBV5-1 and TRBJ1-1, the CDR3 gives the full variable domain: KAGVTQTPRYLIKTRGQQVTLSCSPISGHRSVSWYQQTPGQGLQFLFEYFSETQRNKGNFPGRFSGRQFSNSRSEMNVSTLELGDSALYLCASSAGGSDTEAFFGQGTRLTVV.

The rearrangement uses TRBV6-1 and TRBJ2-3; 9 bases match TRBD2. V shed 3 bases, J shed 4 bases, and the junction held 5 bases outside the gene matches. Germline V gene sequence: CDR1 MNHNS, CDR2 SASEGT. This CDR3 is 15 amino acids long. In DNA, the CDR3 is TGTGCCAGCAGTGAGGTGGCTAGCGGGGCAGATACGCAGTATTTT. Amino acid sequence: CASSEVASGADTQYF.

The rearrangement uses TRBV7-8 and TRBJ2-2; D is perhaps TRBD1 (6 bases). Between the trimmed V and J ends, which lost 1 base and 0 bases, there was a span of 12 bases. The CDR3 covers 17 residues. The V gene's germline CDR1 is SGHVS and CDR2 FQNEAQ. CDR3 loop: CASSLEPGQPNTGELFF. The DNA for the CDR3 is TGTGCCAGCAGCTTAGAGCCCGGACAGCCGAACACCGGGGAGCTGTTTTTT.